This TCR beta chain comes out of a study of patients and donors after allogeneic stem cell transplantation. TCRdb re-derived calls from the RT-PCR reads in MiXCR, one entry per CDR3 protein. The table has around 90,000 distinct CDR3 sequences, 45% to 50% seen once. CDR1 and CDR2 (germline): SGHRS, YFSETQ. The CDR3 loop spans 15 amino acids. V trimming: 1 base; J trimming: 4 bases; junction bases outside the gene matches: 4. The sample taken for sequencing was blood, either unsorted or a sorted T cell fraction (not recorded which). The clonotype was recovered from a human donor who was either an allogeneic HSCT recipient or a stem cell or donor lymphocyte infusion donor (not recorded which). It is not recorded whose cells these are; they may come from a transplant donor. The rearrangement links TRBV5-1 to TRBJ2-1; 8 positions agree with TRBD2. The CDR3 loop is CASSLFSGTYNEQFF. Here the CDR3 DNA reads TGCGCCAGCAGCTTGTTTAGCGGGACGTACAATGAGCAGTTCTTC. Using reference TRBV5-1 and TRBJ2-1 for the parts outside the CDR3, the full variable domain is KAGVTQTPRYLIKTRGQQVTLSCSPISGHRSVSWYQQTPGQGLQFLFEYFSETQRNKGNFPGRFSGRQFSNSRSEMNVSTLELGDSALYLCASSLFSGTYNEQFFGPGTRLTVL.